Shown below are 14 T cell receptor beta chains from a single sample sequenced in a study of cytomegalovirus exposure and HLA in healthy donors. Measured with immunoSEQ multiplex PCR; TCRdb has only the in-frame clones, and not every one. The profile covers some 150,000 clones, with roughly 87% appearing a single time and 4.5% to 5.5% taken by the ten largest. Sequenced: PBMCs. All receptors derive from a young man in good health and CMV-seropositive.

The chain uses TRBV7-9 and TRBJ2-3; TRBD2 is a possible D gene (5 bases). CDR3 size: 14 residues. Deletions cut 4 bases from V and 3 bases from J, with 11 bases between. Germline-derived CDR1 and CDR2 are SEHNR and FQNEAQ (reference sequence). As DNA, the CDR3 is TGTGCCAGCAGCTCCCCGCCGGGGACAGATACGCAGTATTTT. It is translated as CASSSPPGTDTQYF.

V and J are TRBV29-1 and TRBJ2-1; D may be TRBD1 (6 bases). The CDR3 runs 16 residues. Deletions cut 7 bases from V and 3 bases from J, with 22 bases between. Germline V CDR1 and CDR2: SQVTM, ANQGSEA. CDR3 nucleotides: TGCAGCGCACCCACAGGGACGGGGAATATCTACAATGAGCAGTTCTTC. It yields the protein CSAPTGTGNIYNEQFF.

Written as DNA, the CDR3 is TGCGCCAGCAGCCCAACCAGGGATACGCAGTATTTT. Its translation is CASSPTRDTQYF. The genes are TRBV4-1 and TRBJ2-3; D is ambiguous. Between the trimmed V and J ends, which lost 4 bases and 6 bases, there was a span of 8 bases. The CDR3 spans 12 residues. Germline values: CDR1 MGHRA, CDR2 YSYEKL.

The CDR3 region is CASSPTSDRTYNEQFF. DNA for the CDR3: TGTGCCAGCAGCCCCACCTCGGACAGGACCTACAATGAGCAGTTCTTC. The genes are TRBV7-9 and TRBJ2-1; 7 bases are a match to TRBD1. CDR1 is SEHNR, CDR2 FQNEAQ, per germline (reference sequence). Trimming took 5 bases from V and 2 from J; bases not matched to a gene: 9. CDR3 length equals 16 residues.

This clone was recorded a few times. The same CDR3 can be traced to other DNA sequences in this sample. The genes are TRBV5-1 and TRBJ2-1; D not certain. The CDR3 spans 15 residues. The germline gives CDR1 SGHRS, CDR2 YFSETQ. The V end lost 0 bases, the J end lost 0 bases, and 7 bases lay between the germline ends. CDR3 residues: CASSLDLSSYNEQFF. DNA of the CDR3: TGCGCCAGCAGCTTGGACCTGAGCTCCTACAATGAGCAGTTCTTC.

The chain carries TRBV5-1 and TRBJ1-1, with D uncertain. CDR3 length equals 13 residues. V was trimmed by 4 bases and J by 4 bases, leaving 11 bases between them. CDR1 is SGHRS, CDR2 YFSETQ, per germline. The CDR3 bases are TGCGCCAGCAGCCGAGAACGGGGCACTGAAGCTTTCTTT. Residues: CASSRERGTEAFF.

The chain links TRBV4-1 to TRBJ1-2, with no clear D. Trimming removed 4 bases from V and 3 bases from J, with 21 bases in between. The CDR3 runs to 17 residues. CDR1 is MGHRA and CDR2 is YSYEKL in the germline V gene. For the CDR3, the DNA is TGCGCCAGCAGCCGCGAGCCCCGAACTCCTTTTTACTATGGCTACACCTTC. It translates to CASSREPRTPFYYGYTF.

This clone was seen more than once but under ten times. The chain combines TRBV13 with TRBJ1-3; D remains unclear. The CDR3 spans 14 residues. From germline, CDR1 is PRHDT and CDR2 FYEKMQ (reference sequence). Trimming shortened V by 2 bases and J by 4 bases, and 9 bases separated the two germline ends. The CDR3 is CASSLRGLGNTIYF. As DNA, the CDR3 is TGTGCCAGCAGCTTACGAGGACTCGGAAACACCATATATTTT.

This rearrangement joins TRBV18 to TRBJ1-5; 7 bases are a match to TRBD1. CDR1 and CDR2 (germline): KGHSH, LQKENI. This CDR3 has 15 residues. V shed 3 bases, J shed 7 bases, and the junction held 9 bases outside the gene matches. This CDR3 reads CASSPTTGTDQPQHF. CDR3 DNA sequence: TGTGCCAGCTCACCGACGACAGGGACGGACCAGCCCCAGCATTTT.

The CDR3 spells CASSLGGGRGAGNTIYF. CDR3 in DNA: TGTGCCAGCAGCTTAGGAGGCGGGAGGGGGGCTGGAAACACCATATATTTT. This chain links TRBV7-2 with TRBJ1-3, with D possibly TRBD1 on 6 matching bases. V lost 1 base, J lost 2 bases, and 15 bases lay in between. Germline CDR1 is SGHTA and CDR2 is FQGNSA. CDR3 length: 17 residues.

V and J are TRBV19 and TRBJ2-1, with D possibly matching TRBD2 (6 bases). The germline CDR1 and CDR2 sequences are LNHDA and SQIVND (reference sequence). The V end was cut by 7 bases, the J end by 8 bases, with 18 bases between. The CDR3 is 14 residues long. This CDR3 reads CASKVRGANHEQFF. The CDR3 DNA sequence: TGTGCCAGTAAAGTCCGCGGGGCAAATCATGAGCAGTTCTTC.

V is TRBV6-1 and J is TRBJ2-5, with 11 bases identical to TRBD2. Germline V lookup: CDR1 MNHNS, CDR2 SASEGT. V dropped 0 bases and J dropped 3; count of bases not matched to a gene: 6. The length of the CDR3 is 17 residues. The DNA of the CDR3 is TGTGCCAGCAGTGAAGCACTTGAACTAGCGGGGGAAGAGACCCAGTACTTC. This sequence encodes CASSEALELAGEETQYF.

The chain recombines TRBV2 with TRBJ1-1, with 9 bases identical to TRBD1. Trimming removed 7 bases from V and 6 bases from J; junction bases left unmatched: 18. Germline-derived CDR1 and CDR2 are SNHLY and FYNNEI. The CDR3 is 17 residues long. The CDR3 spells CASTGVPGQGSRPEAFF. The CDR3 nucleotides are TGTGCCAGCACGGGGGTCCCGGGACAGGGTTCACGGCCTGAAGCTTTCTTT.

The chain uses TRBV4-2 and TRBJ2-7, with TRBD1 matching 9 bases. Trimming cost V 1 base and J 6 bases; bases outside gene matches: 4. Germline V gene sequence: CDR1 LGHNA, CDR2 YNFKEQ. The CDR3 is 14 amino acids. CDR3 region: CASSQGQGEREQYF. CDR3 nucleotides: TGTGCCAGCAGCCAAGGACAGGGGGAACGCGAGCAGTACTTC.